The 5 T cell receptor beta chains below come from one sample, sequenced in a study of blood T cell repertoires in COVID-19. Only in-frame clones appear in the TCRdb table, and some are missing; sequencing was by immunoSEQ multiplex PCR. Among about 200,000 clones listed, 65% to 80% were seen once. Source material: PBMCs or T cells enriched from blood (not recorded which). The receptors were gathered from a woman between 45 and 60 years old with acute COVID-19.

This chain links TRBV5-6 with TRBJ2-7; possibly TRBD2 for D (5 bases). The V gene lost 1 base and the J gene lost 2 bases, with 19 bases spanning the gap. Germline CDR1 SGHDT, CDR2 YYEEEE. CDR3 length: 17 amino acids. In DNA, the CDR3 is TGTGCCAGCAGCTTGATTCGTGCCAGCGGAAGAACCTACGAGCAGTACGTC. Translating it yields CASSLIRASGRTYEQYV.

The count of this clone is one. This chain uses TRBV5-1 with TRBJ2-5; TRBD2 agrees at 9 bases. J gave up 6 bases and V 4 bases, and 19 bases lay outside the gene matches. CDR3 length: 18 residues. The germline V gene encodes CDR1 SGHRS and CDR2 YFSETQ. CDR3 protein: CASSPLSGGLRFDQTQYF. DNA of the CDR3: TGCGCCAGCAGCCCGCTAAGCGGGGGGCTGAGGTTTGACCAGACCCAGTACTTC. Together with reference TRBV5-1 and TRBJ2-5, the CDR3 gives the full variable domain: KAGVTQTPRYLIKTRGQQVTLSCSPISGHRSVSWYQQTPGQGLQFLFEYFSETQRNKGNFPGRFSGRQFSNSRSEMNVSTLELGDSALYLCASSPLSGGLRFDQTQYFGPGTRLLVL.

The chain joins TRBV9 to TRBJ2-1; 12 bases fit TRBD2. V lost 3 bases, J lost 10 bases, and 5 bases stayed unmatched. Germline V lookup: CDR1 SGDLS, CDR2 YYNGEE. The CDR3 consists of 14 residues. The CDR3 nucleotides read TGTGCCAGCAGCGCTAGCGGGGGGGCTTGGGAGCAGTTCTTC. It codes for CASSASGGAWEQFF.

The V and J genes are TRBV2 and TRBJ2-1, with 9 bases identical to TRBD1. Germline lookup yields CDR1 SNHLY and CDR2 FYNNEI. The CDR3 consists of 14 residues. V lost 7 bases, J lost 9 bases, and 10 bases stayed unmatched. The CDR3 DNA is TGTGCCAGCACTACCGAGGGACAGGGTGCTGAGCAGTTCTTC. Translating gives CASTTEGQGAEQFF.

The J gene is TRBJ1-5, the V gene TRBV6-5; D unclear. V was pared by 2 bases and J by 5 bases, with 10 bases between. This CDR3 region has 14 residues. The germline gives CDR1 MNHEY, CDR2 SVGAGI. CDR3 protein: CASSYGGSDQPQHF. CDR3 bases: TGTGCCAGCAGTTACGGAGGGTCCGATCAGCCCCAGCATTTT.